This T cell receptor beta chain emerged from a study of blood T cell repertoires in COVID-19. In the study overall: The United States, Italy and Spain were the sources of the acute and convalescent COVID-19 samples. PBMCs, B-cell-depleted T cells, or T cells provided the cDNA or gDNA that made up the material.

Produced via immunoSEQ multiplex PCR; TCRdb's table is partial and in-frame only. The data contain about 170,000 clones, about 86% of them singletons. The length of the CDR3 is 17 residues. Per the germline V gene, CDR1 is KGHSH and CDR2 is LQKENI. The V and J ends lost 3 bases and 4 bases respectively, with 19 bases between them. The chain recombines TRBV18 with TRBJ1-5; D not resolved. Sequencing used peripheral blood. The sequence derives from a woman aged 55 to 70 with COVID-19, enrolled during active disease. The CDR3 DNA reads as TGTGCCAGCTCACCTAATCTCTTCTTACTGGTTAATCAGCCCCAGCATTTT. Translated, it gives CASSPNLFLLVNQPQHF.